The next 5 T cell receptor beta chains were all read from a single sample in a study of T-cell reconstitution after alpha-beta-depleted transplantation in children. As it was prepared, the TCRbeta library received unique molecular identifiers. TCRdb analysed the PCR reads with MiXCR anew, one entry per CDR3 protein. The data show around 100,000 distinct CDR3 sequences, about 6% seen once. The specimen comprised PBMCs, mostly from graft donor cells, sampled 60 days after TCRalphabeta/CD19-depleted stem cell transplant. Source of these receptors: a female patient between 2 and 15 years old who had a stem cell transplant for Fanconi anemia, so the T cells may come from the graft donor.

This chain connects TRBV18 to TRBJ2-5, with TRBD2 matching 7 bases. After removal of 0 bases from V and 2 bases from J, the junction contained 3 bases not matched to a gene. This CDR3 has 15 amino acids. In germline, CDR1 is KGHSH, CDR2 LQKENI. The CDR3 nucleotides read TGTGCCAGCTCACCACCGGGCGGGAGACAAGAGACCCAGTACTTC. Amino acids: CASSPPGGRQETQYF. Looking up the rest from reference TRBV18 and TRBJ2-5 gives the full variable domain: NAGVMQNPRHLVRRRGQEARLRCSPMKGHSHVYWYRQLPEEGLKFMVYLQKENIIDESGMPKERFSAEFPKEGPSILRIQQVVRGDSAAYFCASSPPGGRQETQYFGPGTRLLVL.

This chain connects TRBV11-2 to TRBJ2-5; 13 nucleotides line up with TRBD2. V shed 3 bases and J 5 bases; nucleotides not matched to a gene: 6. Germline loops: CDR1 SGHAT, CDR2 FQNNGV. This CDR3 has 16 amino acids. In DNA form, the CDR3 reads TGTGCCAGCAGCTTGACTAGCGGGGGGCTCCCTGAGACCCAGTACTTC. It yields the protein CASSLTSGGLPETQYF.

This clonotype appeared many times. The chain is built from TRBV5-1 and TRBJ2-7, with 13 bases aligning to TRBD2. This CDR3 region has 15 residues. The J segment lost 6 bases and the V segment lost 2 bases, leaving 5 bases of the junction unmatched. CDR1 SGHRS and CDR2 YFSETQ come from the germline V gene. The CDR3 region has the DNA TGCGCCAGCAGCTTCGGGACTAGCGGGGTCTCCGAGCAGTACTTC. This gives the protein CASSFGTSGVSEQYF.

This clonotype came up many times. V and J are TRBV12-3 or TRBV12-4 and TRBJ2-7, with D uncertain. There are 11 residues in the CDR3. V lost 6 bases to trimming and J lost 7 bases, with 10 bases between them. The CDR3 nucleotides are TGTGCCAGCAGCTCCCTTCTGGAGCAGTACTTC. This encodes CASSSLLEQYF.

There are many counts of this clonotype. The chain links TRBV29-1 to TRBJ2-2; D ambiguous. This CDR3 contains 14 residues. The germline V gene has CDR1 SQVTM and CDR2 ANQGSEA. Trimming cost V 1 base and J 1 base, with 7 bases left between them. The CDR3 DNA is TGCAGCGTTGAAGGACACAAGAACACCGGGGAGCTGTTTTTT. This gives the protein CSVEGHKNTGELFF.